The rows below give T cell receptor beta chains drawn from one sample of a study of patients and donors after allogeneic stem cell transplantation. MiXCR was run by TCRdb on the RT-PCR reads, yielding one entry per CDR3 protein. The sample lists about 230,000 distinct CDR3 sequences, around 14% seen once, with roughly 12% in the top ten. The specimen sequenced was blood, either unsorted or a sorted T cell fraction (not recorded which). Receptor source: a human donor who was either an allogeneic HSCT recipient or a stem cell or donor lymphocyte infusion donor (not recorded which). It is not recorded whose cells these are; they may come from a transplant donor. Both conserved end residues are part of each CDR3. Fields, in order: D gene, CDR3 length, V gene, clone size, J gene, CDR3 protein, CDR3 DNA. D genes are given only for firm matches. A row's size may be missing; if present it is once, few, many or a size class.

D gene: -; CDR3 length: 13; V gene: TRBV12-3/TRBV12-4; clone size: many; J gene: TRBJ2-3; CDR3 protein: CASSWDQLDTQYF; CDR3 DNA: TGTGCCAGCAGTTGGGATCAGTTAGATACGCAGTATTTT
D gene: TRBD2; CDR3 length: 18; V gene: TRBV6-5; clone size: -; J gene: TRBJ2-2; CDR3 protein: CASSFPGASGRNTGELFF; CDR3 DNA: TGTGCCAGCAGTTTCCCTGGGGCTAGCGGACGTAACACCGGGGAGCTGTTTTTT
D gene: TRBD2; CDR3 length: 15; V gene: TRBV20-1; clone size: few; J gene: TRBJ2-5; CDR3 protein: CSAGIAGSSRETQYF; CDR3 DNA: TGCAGTGCTGGTATAGCGGGGAGTAGTCGGGAGACCCAGTACTTC
D gene: TRBD1; CDR3 length: 15; V gene: TRBV24-1; clone size: -; J gene: TRBJ2-1; CDR3 protein: CATSGDRGPYNEQFF; CDR3 DNA: TGTGCCACCAGTGGCGACAGGGGGCCCTACAATGAGCAGTTCTTC
D gene: -; CDR3 length: 12; V gene: TRBV19; clone size: -; J gene: TRBJ1-4; CDR3 protein: CASSALGAILFF; CDR3 DNA: TGTGCCAGTAGTGCCCTTGGGGCTATACTGTTTTTT
D gene: -; CDR3 length: 11; V gene: TRBV7-8; clone size: many; J gene: TRBJ2-3; CDR3 protein: CASSLDNTQYF; CDR3 DNA: TGTGCCAGCAGCCTTGACAATACGCAGTATTTT
D gene: -; CDR3 length: 14; V gene: TRBV12-3/TRBV12-4; clone size: few; J gene: TRBJ2-5; CDR3 protein: CASSFSASGETQYF; CDR3 DNA: TGTGCCAGCAGTTTCTCCGCGTCAGGGGAGACCCAGTACTTC
D gene: -; CDR3 length: 15; V gene: TRBV5-1; clone size: many; J gene: TRBJ2-2; CDR3 protein: CASRPGLPNTGELFF; CDR3 DNA: TGCGCCAGCAGGCCCGGACTACCGAACACCGGGGAGCTGTTTTTT
D gene: -; CDR3 length: 18; V gene: TRBV7-8; clone size: few; J gene: TRBJ1-4; CDR3 protein: CASTSLRGLSSANEKLFF; CDR3 DNA: TGTGCCAGCACCTCCCTTCGGGGTCTGAGTTCGGCTAATGAAAAACTGTTTTTT
D gene: TRBD1; CDR3 length: 18; V gene: TRBV5-1; clone size: few; J gene: TRBJ1-1; CDR3 protein: CASSVGQGAEGRSTEAFF; CDR3 DNA: TGCGCCAGCAGCGTGGGACAGGGGGCAGAGGGTAGGAGCACTGAAGCTTTCTTT
D gene: TRBD1; CDR3 length: 15; V gene: TRBV4-3; clone size: -; J gene: TRBJ2-7; CDR3 protein: CASSQDTGASNKQYF; CDR3 DNA: TGCGCCAGCAGCCAAGATACAGGGGCCTCTAATAAGCAGTACTTC
D gene: -; CDR3 length: 15; V gene: TRBV18; clone size: -; J gene: TRBJ1-6; CDR3 protein: CASSPRGRDNSPLHF; CDR3 DNA: TGTGCCAGCTCACCAAGGGGACGGGATAATTCACCCCTCCACTTT
D gene: -; CDR3 length: 14; V gene: TRBV20-1; clone size: few; J gene: TRBJ2-7; CDR3 protein: CSARGSLTSYEQYF; CDR3 DNA: TGCAGTGCTAGAGGCTCGTTAACCTCCTACGAGCAGTACTTC
D gene: -; CDR3 length: 14; V gene: TRBV7-2; clone size: few; J gene: TRBJ2-7; CDR3 protein: CASSLGNRADEQYF; CDR3 DNA: TGTGCCAGCAGCTTGGGTAACAGGGCCGACGAGCAGTACTTC
D gene: -; CDR3 length: 16; V gene: TRBV19; clone size: -; J gene: TRBJ2-2; CDR3 protein: CASSIGPGVNTGELFF; CDR3 DNA: TGTGCCAGTAGTATAGGACCCGGGGTGAACACCGGGGAGCTGTTTTTT
D gene: TRBD2; CDR3 length: 18; V gene: TRBV11-2; clone size: few; J gene: TRBJ2-5; CDR3 protein: CASSPSLGLAGVQETQYF; CDR3 DNA: TGTGCCAGCAGCCCCTCTCTCGGACTAGCGGGGGTTCAAGAGACCCAGTACTTC
D gene: TRBD2; CDR3 length: 15; V gene: TRBV12-3/TRBV12-4; clone size: many; J gene: TRBJ2-5; CDR3 protein: CASSFGSGRGETQYF; CDR3 DNA: TGTGCCAGCAGTTTTGGAAGCGGGAGGGGGGAGACCCAGTACTTC
D gene: -; CDR3 length: 11; V gene: TRBV20-1; clone size: many; J gene: TRBJ2-7; CDR3 protein: CSATTSNEQYF; CDR3 DNA: TGCAGTGCTACAACTAGCAACGAGCAGTACTTC
D gene: -; CDR3 length: 14; V gene: TRBV13; clone size: many; J gene: TRBJ2-7; CDR3 protein: CASSFFGSSYEQYF; CDR3 DNA: TGTGCCAGCAGCTTCTTCGGGAGCTCCTACGAGCAGTACTTC
D gene: TRBD1; CDR3 length: 14; V gene: TRBV27; clone size: -; J gene: TRBJ2-2; CDR3 protein: CASRTWTGSGELFF; CDR3 DNA: TGTGCCAGCAGGACCTGGACAGGGTCCGGGGAGCTGTTTTTT
D gene: -; CDR3 length: 14; V gene: TRBV7-2; clone size: -; J gene: TRBJ1-2; CDR3 protein: CASSLTGRVRGYTF; CDR3 DNA: TGTGCCAGCAGCTTAACGGGTCGGGTTCGTGGCTACACCTTC
D gene: TRBD2; CDR3 length: 17; V gene: TRBV5-5; clone size: few; J gene: TRBJ2-2; CDR3 protein: CASSLAGAGRATGELFF; CDR3 DNA: TGTGCCAGCAGCTTGGCCGGGGCCGGGAGGGCAACCGGGGAGCTGTTTTTT
D gene: TRBD2; CDR3 length: 18; V gene: TRBV7-8; clone size: -; J gene: TRBJ2-1; CDR3 protein: CASSRRTSGGGSYNEQFF; CDR3 DNA: TGTGCCAGCAGCCGTAGGACTAGCGGAGGGGGATCCTACAATGAGCAGTTCTTC
D gene: -; CDR3 length: 9; V gene: TRBV2; clone size: -; J gene: TRBJ2-7; CDR3 protein: CASGGEQYF; CDR3 DNA: TGTGCCAGCGGGGGCGAGCAGTACTTC
D gene: -; CDR3 length: 12; V gene: TRBV3-1; clone size: many; J gene: TRBJ1-3; CDR3 protein: CASSRNGNTIYF; CDR3 DNA: TGTGCCAGCAGCCGCAACGGAAACACCATATATTTT
D gene: -; CDR3 length: 15; V gene: TRBV20-1; clone size: many; J gene: TRBJ2-2; CDR3 protein: CSARKDRRNTGELFF; CDR3 DNA: TGCAGTGCTAGAAAAGACAGAAGGAACACCGGGGAGCTGTTTTTT
D gene: TRBD1; CDR3 length: 12; V gene: TRBV20-1; clone size: -; J gene: TRBJ2-7; CDR3 protein: CSAPTGEIEQYF; CDR3 DNA: TGCAGTGCCCCGACAGGGGAGATCGAGCAGTACTTC
D gene: TRBD2; CDR3 length: 12; V gene: TRBV20-1; clone size: -; J gene: TRBJ2-7; CDR3 protein: CSAPREGHEQYF; CDR3 DNA: TGCAGTGCTCCAAGGGAGGGCCACGAGCAGTACTTC
D gene: TRBD1; CDR3 length: 15; V gene: TRBV20-1; clone size: -; J gene: TRBJ2-2; CDR3 protein: CSARGTGGKAGELFF; CDR3 DNA: TGCAGTGCTCGCGGGACAGGGGGCAAGGCCGGGGAGCTGTTTTTT
D gene: -; CDR3 length: 14; V gene: TRBV11-2; clone size: -; J gene: TRBJ2-1; CDR3 protein: CASSLNDQLYEQFF; CDR3 DNA: TGTGCCAGCAGCTTAAATGATCAGCTATATGAGCAGTTCTTC
D gene: TRBD1; CDR3 length: 14; V gene: TRBV7-2; clone size: few; J gene: TRBJ1-2; CDR3 protein: CASSYAGGGYGYTF; CDR3 DNA: TGTGCCAGCAGCTACGCAGGGGGCGGCTATGGCTACACCTTC
D gene: -; CDR3 length: 15; V gene: TRBV7-2; clone size: few; J gene: TRBJ2-7; CDR3 protein: CASSVTTGISYEQYF; CDR3 DNA: TGTGCCAGCAGCGTTACCACCGGGATCTCCTACGAGCAGTACTTC